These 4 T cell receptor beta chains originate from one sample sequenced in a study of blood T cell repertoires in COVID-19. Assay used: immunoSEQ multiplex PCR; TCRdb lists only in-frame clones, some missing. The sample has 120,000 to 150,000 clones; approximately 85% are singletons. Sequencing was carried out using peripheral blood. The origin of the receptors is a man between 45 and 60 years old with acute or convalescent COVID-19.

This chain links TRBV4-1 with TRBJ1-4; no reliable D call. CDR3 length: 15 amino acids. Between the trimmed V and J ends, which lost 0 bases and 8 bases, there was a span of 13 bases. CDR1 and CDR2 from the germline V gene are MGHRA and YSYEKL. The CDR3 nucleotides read TGCGCCAGCAGCCAAGAAGGAAGGATCGGGGAAAAACTGTTTTTT. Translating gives CASSQEGRIGEKLFF.

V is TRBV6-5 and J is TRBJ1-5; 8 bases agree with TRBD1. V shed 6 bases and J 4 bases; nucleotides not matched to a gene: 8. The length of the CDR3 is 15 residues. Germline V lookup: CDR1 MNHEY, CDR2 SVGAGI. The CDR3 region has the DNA TGTGCCAGCAGCTCCCTAAGGGACAGGAATCAGCCCCAGCATTTT. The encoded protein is CASSSLRDRNQPQHF.

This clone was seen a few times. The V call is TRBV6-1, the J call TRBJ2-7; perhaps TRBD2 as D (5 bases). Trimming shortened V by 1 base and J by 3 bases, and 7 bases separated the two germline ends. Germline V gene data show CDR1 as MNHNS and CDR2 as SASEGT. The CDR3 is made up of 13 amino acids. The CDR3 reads CASSEVRGYEQYF. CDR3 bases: TGTGCCAGCAGTGAAGTCCGGGGCTACGAGCAGTACTTC.

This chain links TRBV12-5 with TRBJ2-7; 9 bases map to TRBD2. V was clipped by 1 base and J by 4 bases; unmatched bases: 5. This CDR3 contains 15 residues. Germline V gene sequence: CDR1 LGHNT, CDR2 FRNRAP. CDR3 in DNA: TGTGCTAGTGGTTTGGGCGGGAGGGCTAGGTACGAGCAGTACTTC. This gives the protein CASGLGGRARYEQYF.